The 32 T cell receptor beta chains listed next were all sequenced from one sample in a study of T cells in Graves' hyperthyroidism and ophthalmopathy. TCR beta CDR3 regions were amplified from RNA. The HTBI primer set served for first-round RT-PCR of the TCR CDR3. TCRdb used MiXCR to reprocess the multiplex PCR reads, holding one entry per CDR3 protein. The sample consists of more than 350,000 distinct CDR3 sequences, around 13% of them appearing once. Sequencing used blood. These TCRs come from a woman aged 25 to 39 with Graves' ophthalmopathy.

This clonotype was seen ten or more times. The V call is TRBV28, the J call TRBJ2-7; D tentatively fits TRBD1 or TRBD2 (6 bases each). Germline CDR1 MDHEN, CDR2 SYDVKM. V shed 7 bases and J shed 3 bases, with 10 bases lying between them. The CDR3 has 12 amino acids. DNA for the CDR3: TGTGCCAGCACGGAGGGGGTCTACGAGCAGTACTTC. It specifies CASTEGVYEQYF.

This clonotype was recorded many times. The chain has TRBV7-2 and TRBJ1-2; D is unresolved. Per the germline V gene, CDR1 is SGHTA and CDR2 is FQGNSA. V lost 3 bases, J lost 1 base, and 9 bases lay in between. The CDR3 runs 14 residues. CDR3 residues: CASSLSSFNYGYTF. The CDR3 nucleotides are TGTGCCAGCAGCTTGTCATCTTTTAACTATGGCTACACCTTC. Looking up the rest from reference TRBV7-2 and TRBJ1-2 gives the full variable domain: GAGVSQSPSNKVTEKGKDVELRCDPISGHTALYWYRQSLGQGLEFLIYFQGNSAPDKSGLPSDRFSAERTGGSVSTLTIQRTQQEDSAVYLCASSLSSFNYGYTFGSGTRLTVV.

In nucleotides, the CDR3 is TGCAGTGCCATAGGACGGAGTGGAAACACCATATATTTT. Protein: CSAIGRSGNTIYF. J is TRBJ1-3 and V is TRBV20-1; no firm D call. CDR1 and CDR2 (germline): DFQATT, SNEGSKA (reference sequence). This CDR3 is built from 13 residues. V was shortened by 6 bases and J by 3 bases, with 12 bases between the two germline ends.

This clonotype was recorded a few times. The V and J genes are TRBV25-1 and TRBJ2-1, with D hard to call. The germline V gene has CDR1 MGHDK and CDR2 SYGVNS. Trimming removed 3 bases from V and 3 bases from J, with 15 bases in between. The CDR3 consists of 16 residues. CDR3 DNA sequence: TGTGCCAGCAGTGATGTGTCTGTCAAACTCTACAATGAGCAGTTCTTC. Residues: CASSDVSVKLYNEQFF. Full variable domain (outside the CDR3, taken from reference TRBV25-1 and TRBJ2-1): EADIYQTPRYLVIGTGKKITLECSQTMGHDKMYWYQQDPGMELHLIHYSYGVNSTEKGDLSSESTVSRIRTEHFPLTLESARPSHTSQYLCASSDVSVKLYNEQFFGPGTRLTVL.

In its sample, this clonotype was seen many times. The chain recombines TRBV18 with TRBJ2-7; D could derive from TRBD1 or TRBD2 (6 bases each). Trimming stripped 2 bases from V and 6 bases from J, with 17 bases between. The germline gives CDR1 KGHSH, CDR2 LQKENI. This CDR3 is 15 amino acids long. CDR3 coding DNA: TGTGCCAGCTCACCAGCGGGACACCTCAATTTCGAGCAGTACTTC. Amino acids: CASSPAGHLNFEQYF.

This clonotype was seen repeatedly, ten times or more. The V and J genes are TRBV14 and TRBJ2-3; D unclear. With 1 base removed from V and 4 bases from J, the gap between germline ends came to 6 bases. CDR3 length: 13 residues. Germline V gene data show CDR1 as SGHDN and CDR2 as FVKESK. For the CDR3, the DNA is TGTGCCAGCAGCCAAGTCGAGGCAGATACGCAGTATTTT. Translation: CASSQVEADTQYF.

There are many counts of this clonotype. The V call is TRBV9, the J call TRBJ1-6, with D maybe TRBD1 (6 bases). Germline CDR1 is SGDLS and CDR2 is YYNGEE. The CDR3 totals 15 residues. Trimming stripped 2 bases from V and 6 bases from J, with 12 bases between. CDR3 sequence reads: CASSVSGAGNSPLHF. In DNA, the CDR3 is TGTGCCAGCAGCGTCTCGGGGGCCGGTAATTCACCCCTCCACTTT.

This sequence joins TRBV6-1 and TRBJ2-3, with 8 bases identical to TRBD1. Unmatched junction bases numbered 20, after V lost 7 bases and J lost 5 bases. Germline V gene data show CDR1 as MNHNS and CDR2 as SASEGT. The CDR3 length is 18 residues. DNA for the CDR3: TGTGCCAGCATCGAATCACAGGGGGTCAGACTGGAAAAAGATACGCAGTATTTT. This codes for CASIESQGVRLEKDTQYF.

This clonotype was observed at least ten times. CDR3 region: CASRKRTGDARELFF. Here the CDR3 DNA reads TGTGCCAGCAGAAAAAGGACAGGGGACGCTCGGGAGCTGTTTTTT. This chain connects TRBV2 to TRBJ2-2, with 9 bases matching TRBD1. This CDR3 region has 15 residues. CDR1 SNHLY and CDR2 FYNNEI come from the germline V gene. The ends lost 6 bases at V and 9 bases at J; junction bases unmatched: 11.

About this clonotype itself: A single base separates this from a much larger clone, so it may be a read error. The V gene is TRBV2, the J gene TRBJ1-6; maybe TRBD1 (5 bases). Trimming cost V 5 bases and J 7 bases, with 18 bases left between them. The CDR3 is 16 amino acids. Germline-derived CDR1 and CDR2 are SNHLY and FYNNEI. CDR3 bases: TGTGCCAGCAGTTATAGGCGGGCTCAGGGAAATTCACCCCTCCACTTT. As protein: CASSYRRAQGNSPLHF.

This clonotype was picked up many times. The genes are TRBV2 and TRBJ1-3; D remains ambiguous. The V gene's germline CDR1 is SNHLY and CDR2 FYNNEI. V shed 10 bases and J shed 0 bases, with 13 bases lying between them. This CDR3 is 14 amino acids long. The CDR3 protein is CATELKNSGNTIYF. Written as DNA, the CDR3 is TGTGCCACCGAACTGAAAAACTCTGGAAACACCATATATTTT.

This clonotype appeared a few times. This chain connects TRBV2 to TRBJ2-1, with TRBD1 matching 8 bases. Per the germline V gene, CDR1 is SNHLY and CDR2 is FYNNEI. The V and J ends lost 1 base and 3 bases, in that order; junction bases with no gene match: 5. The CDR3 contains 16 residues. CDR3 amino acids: CASSEVGQGGYNEQFF. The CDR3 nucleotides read TGTGCCAGCAGTGAAGTTGGACAGGGCGGCTACAATGAGCAGTTCTTC. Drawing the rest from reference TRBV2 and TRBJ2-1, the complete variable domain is EPEVTQTPSHQVTQMGQEVILRCVPISNHLYFYWYRQILGQKVEFLVSFYNNEISEKSEIFDDQFSVERPDGSNFTLKIRSTKLEDSAMYFCASSEVGQGGYNEQFFGPGTRLTVL.

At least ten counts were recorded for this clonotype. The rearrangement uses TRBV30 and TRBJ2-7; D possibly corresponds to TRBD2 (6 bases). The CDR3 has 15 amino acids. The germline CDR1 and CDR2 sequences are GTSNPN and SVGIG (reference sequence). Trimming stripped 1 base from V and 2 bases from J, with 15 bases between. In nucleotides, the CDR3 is TGTGCCTGGAGTGGGGGGGATTTTAGCCCCTACGAGCAGTACTTC. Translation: CAWSGGDFSPYEQYF.

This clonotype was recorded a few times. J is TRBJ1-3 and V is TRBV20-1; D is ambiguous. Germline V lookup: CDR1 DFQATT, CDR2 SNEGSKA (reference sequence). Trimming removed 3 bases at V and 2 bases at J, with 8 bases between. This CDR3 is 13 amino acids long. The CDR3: CSASQPTGNTIYF. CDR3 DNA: TGCAGTGCTAGCCAACCGACTGGAAACACCATATATTTT.

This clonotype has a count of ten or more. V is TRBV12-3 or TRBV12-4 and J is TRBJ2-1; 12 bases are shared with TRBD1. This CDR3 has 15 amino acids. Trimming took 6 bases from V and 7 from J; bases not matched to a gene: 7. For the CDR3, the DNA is TGTGCCAGCAGCTCCGGGACAGGGGGCTGGAATGAGCAGTTCTTC. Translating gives CASSSGTGGWNEQFF.

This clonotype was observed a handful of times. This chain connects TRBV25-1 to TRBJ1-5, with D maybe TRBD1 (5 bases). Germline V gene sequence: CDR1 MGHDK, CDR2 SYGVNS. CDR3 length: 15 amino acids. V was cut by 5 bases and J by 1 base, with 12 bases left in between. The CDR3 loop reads CASSPLGDSNQPQHF. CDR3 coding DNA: TGTGCCAGCAGTCCCTTGGGGGACAGCAATCAGCCCCAGCATTTT.

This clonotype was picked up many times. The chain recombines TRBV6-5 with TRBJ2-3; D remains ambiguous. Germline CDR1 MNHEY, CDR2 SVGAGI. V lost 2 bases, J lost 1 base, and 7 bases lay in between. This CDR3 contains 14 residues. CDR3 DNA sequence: TGTGCCAGCAGTTACAGATCGGGCACAGATACGCAGTATTTT. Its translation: CASSYRSGTDTQYF.

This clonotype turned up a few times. DNA for the CDR3: TGCAGTGCTAGAGTCCCTTCCGGACAGGGAGCCTCCTACGAGCAGTACTTC. Translating gives CSARVPSGQGASYEQYF. The V and J genes are TRBV20-1 and TRBJ2-7, with 8 nucleotides matching TRBD1. This CDR3 is built from 17 residues. Per germline, CDR1 DFQATT and CDR2 SNEGSKA (reference sequence). The J segment lost 0 bases and the V segment lost 1 base, leaving 11 bases of the junction unmatched.

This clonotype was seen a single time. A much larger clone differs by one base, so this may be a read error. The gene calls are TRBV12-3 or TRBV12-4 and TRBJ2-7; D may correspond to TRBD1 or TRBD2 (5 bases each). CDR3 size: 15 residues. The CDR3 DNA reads TGTACCAGCAGTTTAGCGAGGGGTTTATCCTACGAGCAGTACTTC. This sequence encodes CTSSLARGLSYEQYF.

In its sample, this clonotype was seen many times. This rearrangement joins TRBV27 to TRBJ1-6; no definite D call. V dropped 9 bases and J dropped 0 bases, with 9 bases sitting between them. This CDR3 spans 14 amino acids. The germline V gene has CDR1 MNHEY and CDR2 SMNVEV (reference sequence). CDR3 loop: CASLQSSYNSPLHF. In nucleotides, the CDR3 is TGTGCCAGTCTACAGAGCTCCTATAATTCACCCCTCCACTTT.

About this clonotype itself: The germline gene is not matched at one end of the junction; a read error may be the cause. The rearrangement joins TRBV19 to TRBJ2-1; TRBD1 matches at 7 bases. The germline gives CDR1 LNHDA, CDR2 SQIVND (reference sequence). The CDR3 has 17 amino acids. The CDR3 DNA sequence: TGTGCCAGTACCCTGTACCCCGGACAGGCCTCCTACAGTGAGCAGTTCTTC. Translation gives CASTLYPGQASYSEQFF.

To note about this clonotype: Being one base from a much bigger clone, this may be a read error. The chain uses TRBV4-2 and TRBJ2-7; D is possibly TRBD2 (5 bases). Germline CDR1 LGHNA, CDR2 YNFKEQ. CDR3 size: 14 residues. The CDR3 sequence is CASSPLEGSYERYF. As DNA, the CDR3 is TGTGCCAGCAGCCCCCTAGAGGGCTCCTACGAGCGGTACTTC.

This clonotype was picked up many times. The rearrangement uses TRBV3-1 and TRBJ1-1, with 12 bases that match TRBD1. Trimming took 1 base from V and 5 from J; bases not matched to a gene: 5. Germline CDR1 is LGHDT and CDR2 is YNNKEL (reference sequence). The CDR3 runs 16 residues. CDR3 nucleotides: TGTGCCAGCAGCCAAGCTAAGGGACAGGGGGCGACTGAAGCTTTCTTT. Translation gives CASSQAKGQGATEAFF.

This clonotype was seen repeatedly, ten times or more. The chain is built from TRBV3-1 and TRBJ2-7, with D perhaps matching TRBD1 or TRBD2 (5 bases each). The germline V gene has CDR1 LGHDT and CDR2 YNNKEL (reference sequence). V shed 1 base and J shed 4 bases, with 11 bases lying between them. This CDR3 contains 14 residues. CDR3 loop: CASSQGGFGYEQYF. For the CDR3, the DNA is TGTGCCAGCAGCCAAGGGGGGTTTGGATACGAGCAGTACTTC.

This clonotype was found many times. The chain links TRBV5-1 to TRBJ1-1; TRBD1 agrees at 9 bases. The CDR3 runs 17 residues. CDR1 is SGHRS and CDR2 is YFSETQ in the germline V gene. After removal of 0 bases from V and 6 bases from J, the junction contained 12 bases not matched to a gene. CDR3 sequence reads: CASSLGDRGRNSAEAFF. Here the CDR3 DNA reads TGCGCCAGCAGCTTGGGCGACAGGGGGAGGAACAGCGCTGAAGCTTTCTTT.

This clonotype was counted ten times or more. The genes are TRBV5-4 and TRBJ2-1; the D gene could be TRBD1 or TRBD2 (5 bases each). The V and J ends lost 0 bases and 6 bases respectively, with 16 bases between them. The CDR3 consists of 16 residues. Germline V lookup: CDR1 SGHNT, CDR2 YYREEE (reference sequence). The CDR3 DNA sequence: TGTGCCAGCAGCTTGGCCACCTGGACGGGGCGCAATGAGCAGTTCTTC. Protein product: CASSLATWTGRNEQFF.

Here the CDR3 reads CASGPGQGRENTEAFF. Here the CDR3 DNA reads TGTGCCAGCGGCCCGGGACAGGGGCGAGAGAACACTGAAGCTTTCTTT. The chain is built from TRBV6-2 or TRBV6-3 and TRBJ1-1, with TRBD1 matching 10 bases. The CDR3 totals 16 residues. The germline V gene encodes CDR1 MNHEY and CDR2 SVGEGT. V lost 8 bases to trimming and J lost 1 base; unmatched junction nucleotides: 10.

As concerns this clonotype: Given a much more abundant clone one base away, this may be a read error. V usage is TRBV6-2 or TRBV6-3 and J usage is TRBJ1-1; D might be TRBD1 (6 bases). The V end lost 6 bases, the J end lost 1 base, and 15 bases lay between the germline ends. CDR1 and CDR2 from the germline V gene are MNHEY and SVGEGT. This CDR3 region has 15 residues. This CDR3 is CASRAIGGRNTEAFF. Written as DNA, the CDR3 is TGTGCCAGCAGGGCGATAGGGGGGAGGAACACTGAAGCTTTCTTT.

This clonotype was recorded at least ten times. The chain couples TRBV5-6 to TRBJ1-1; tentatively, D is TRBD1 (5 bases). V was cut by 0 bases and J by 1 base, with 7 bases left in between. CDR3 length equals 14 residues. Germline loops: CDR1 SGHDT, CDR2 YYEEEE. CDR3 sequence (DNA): TGTGCCAGCAGCTTGGTCAGGGCGAACACTGAAGCTTTCTTT. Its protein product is CASSLVRANTEAFF.

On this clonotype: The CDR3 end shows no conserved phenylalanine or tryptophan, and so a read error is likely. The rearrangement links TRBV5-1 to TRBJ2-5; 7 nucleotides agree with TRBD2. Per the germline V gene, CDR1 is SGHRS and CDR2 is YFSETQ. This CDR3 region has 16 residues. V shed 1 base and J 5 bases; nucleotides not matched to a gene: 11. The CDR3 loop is CASSLPPTGGFETQYL. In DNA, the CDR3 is TGCGCCAGCAGCTTGCCTCCTACCGGGGGGTTTGAGACCCAGTACCTC.

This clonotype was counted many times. CDR3 sequence (DNA): TGTGCCAGCTCGAATGACAGGGGGCCTGGAAACACCATATATTTT. The encoded protein is CASSNDRGPGNTIYF. V usage is TRBV18 and J usage is TRBJ1-3, with 10 bases that match TRBD1. The germline V gene encodes CDR1 KGHSH and CDR2 LQKENI. The J segment lost 2 bases and the V segment lost 6 bases, leaving 4 bases of the junction unmatched. The CDR3 length is 15 residues.

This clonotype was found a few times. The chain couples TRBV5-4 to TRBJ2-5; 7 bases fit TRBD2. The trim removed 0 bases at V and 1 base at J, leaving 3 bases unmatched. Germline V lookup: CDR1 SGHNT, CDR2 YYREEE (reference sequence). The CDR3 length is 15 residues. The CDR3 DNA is TGTGCCAGCAGCTTGGAGCGGGGCACCCAAGAGACCCAGTACTTC. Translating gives CASSLERGTQETQYF.